What follows is one TCR beta chain and its context. The target antigen is unknown. The data stem from a study of post-analysis software for immune sequencing data. Study-level background: Clinical courses comprised relapsing-remitting, secondary progressive and progressive-relapsing multiple sclerosis. Findings and limits, study-wide: The study found TRBV5-6, TRBV5-1 and TRBV20-1 among a few TRBV segments more frequent in patients than controls. Analysis by F measure revealed that same-batch samples clustered strongly together.

This CDR3 contains 20 residues. Germline-derived CDR1 and CDR2 are SGHRS and YFSETQ. V lost 1 base and J lost 0; bases outside the gene matches: 18. cDNA libraries for TCR beta contained unique molecular identifiers. TCRdb recomputed calls from the PCR reads with MiXCR, one row per CDR3 protein. The profile shows about 620,000 distinct CDR3 sequences, 44% of them singletons. Material for sequencing was blood. V is TRBV5-1 and J is TRBJ2-5; 7 positions match TRBD2. The TCR sequence derives from a girl between 10 and 17 years old with multiple sclerosis. The CDR3 region has the DNA TGCGCCAGCAGCTTGATTGGAGCGGGGCCCGAACAGCTTTACCAAGAGACCCAGTACTTC. It specifies CASSLIGAGPEQLYQETQYF.